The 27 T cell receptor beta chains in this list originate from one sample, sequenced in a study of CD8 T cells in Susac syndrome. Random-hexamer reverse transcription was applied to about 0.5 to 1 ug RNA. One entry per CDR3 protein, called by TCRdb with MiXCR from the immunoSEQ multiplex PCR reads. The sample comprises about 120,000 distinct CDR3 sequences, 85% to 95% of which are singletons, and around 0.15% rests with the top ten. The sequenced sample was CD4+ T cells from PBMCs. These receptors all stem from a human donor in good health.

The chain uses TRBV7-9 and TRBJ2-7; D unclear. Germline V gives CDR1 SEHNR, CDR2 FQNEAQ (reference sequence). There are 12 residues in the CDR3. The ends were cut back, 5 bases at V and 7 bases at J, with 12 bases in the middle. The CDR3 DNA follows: TGTGCCAGCAGCCCCCTAAGGGAAGAGCAGTACTTC. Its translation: CASSPLREEQYF.

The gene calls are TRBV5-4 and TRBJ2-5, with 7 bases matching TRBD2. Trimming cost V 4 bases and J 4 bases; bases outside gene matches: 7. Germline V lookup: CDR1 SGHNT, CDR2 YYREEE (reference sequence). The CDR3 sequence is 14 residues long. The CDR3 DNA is TGTGCCAGCAGCCGCCCGGGCGGGGGAGAGACCCAGTACTTC. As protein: CASSRPGGGETQYF.

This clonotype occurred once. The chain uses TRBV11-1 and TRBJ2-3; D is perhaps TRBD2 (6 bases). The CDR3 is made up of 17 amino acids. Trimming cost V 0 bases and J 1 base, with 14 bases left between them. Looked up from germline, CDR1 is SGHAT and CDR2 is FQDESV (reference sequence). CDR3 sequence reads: CASSLAPWRGGTDTQYF. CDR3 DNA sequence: TGTGCCAGCAGCTTAGCACCTTGGCGGGGAGGCACAGATACGCAGTATTTT.

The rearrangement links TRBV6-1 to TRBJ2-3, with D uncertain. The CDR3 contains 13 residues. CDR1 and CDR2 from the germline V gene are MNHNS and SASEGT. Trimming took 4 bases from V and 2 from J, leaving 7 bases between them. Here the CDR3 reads CASSGVYTDTQYF. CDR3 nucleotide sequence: TGTGCCAGCAGTGGAGTCTACACAGATACGCAGTATTTT.

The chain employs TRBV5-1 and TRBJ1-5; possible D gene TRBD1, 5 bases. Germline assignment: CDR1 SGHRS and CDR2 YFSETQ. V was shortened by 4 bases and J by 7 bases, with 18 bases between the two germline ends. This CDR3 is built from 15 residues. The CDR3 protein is CASSPVWGAGQPQHF. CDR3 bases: TGCGCCAGCAGCCCGGTCTGGGGCGCAGGCCAGCCCCAGCATTTT.

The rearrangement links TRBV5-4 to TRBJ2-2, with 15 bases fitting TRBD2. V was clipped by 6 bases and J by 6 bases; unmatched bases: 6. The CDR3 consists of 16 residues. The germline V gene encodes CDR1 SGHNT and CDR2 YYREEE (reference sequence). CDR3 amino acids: CASTPGLAGGAGELFF. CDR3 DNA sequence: TGTGCCAGCACCCCGGGACTAGCGGGGGGAGCCGGGGAGCTGTTTTTT.

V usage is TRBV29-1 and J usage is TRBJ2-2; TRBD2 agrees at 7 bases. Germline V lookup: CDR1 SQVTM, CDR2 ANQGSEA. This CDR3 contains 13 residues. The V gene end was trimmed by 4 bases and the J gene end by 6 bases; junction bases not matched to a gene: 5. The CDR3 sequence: CSVASGEAGELFF. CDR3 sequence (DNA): TGCAGCGTTGCCAGCGGGGAAGCCGGGGAGCTGTTTTTT.

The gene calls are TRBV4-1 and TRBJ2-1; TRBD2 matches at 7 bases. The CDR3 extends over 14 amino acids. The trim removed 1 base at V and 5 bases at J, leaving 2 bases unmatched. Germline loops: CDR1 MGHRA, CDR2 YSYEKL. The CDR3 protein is CASSQVLAHNEQFF. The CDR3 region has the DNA TGCGCCAGCAGCCAAGTACTAGCGCACAATGAGCAGTTCTTC.

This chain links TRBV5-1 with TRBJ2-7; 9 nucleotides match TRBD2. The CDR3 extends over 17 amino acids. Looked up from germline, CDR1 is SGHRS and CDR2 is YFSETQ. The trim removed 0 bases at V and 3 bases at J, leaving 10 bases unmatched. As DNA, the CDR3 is TGCGCCAGCAGCTTGGGGGTAGCGGGAGTAGCGGGCTACGAGCAGTACTTC. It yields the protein CASSLGVAGVAGYEQYF.

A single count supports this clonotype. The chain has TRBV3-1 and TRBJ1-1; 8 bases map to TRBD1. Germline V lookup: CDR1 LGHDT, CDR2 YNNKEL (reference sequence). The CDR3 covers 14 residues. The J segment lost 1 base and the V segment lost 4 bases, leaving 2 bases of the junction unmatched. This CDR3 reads CASSPTGENTEAFF. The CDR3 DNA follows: TGTGCCAGCAGCCCGACAGGGGAGAACACTGAAGCTTTCTTT.

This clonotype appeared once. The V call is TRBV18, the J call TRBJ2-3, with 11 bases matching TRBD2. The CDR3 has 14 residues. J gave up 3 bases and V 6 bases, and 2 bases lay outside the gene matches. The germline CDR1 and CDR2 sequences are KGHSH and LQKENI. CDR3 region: CASSRTSGTDTQYF. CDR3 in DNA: TGTGCCAGCTCCCGGACTAGCGGGACAGATACGCAGTATTTT.

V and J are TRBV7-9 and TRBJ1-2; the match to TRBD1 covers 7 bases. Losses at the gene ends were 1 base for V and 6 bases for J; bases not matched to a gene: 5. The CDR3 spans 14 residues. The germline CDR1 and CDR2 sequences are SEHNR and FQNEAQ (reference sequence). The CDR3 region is CASSLESQGNGYTF. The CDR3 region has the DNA TGTGCCAGCAGCTTAGAATCACAGGGGAATGGCTACACCTTC.

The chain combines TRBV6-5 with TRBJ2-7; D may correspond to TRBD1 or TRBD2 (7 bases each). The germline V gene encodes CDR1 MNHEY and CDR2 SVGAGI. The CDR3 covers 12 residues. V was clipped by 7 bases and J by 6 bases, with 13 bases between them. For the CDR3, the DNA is TGTGCCAGCACTAGGGAGGGGGCCGAGCAGTACTTC. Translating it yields CASTREGAEQYF.

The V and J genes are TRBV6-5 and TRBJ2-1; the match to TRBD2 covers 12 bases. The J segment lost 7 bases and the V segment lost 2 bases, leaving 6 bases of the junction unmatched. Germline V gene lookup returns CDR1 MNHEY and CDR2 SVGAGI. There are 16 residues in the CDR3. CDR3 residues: CASSYGLAGRRNEQFF. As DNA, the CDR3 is TGTGCCAGCAGTTACGGACTAGCGGGGAGACGGAATGAGCAGTTCTTC.

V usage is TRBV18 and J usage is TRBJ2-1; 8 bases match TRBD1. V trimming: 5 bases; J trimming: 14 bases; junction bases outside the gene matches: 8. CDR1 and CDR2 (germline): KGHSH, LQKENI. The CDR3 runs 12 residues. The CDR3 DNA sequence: TGTGCCAGCTCATCGTCGACAGGGGAAGAGTTCTTC. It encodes CASSSSTGEEFF.

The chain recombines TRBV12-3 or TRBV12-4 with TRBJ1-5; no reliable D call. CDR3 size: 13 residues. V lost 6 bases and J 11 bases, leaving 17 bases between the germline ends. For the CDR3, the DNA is TGTGCCAGCAGCTCAGAGGCGGTATCGGCCCAGCATTTT. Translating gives CASSSEAVSAQHF.

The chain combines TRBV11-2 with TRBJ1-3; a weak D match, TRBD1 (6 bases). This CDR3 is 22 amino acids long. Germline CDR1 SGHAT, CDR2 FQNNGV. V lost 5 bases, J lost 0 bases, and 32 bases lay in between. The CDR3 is CASSLRGQIGGGHLTSGNTIYF. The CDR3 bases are TGTGCCAGCAGCCTCCGCGGCCAAATTGGGGGGGGACATCTGACCTCTGGAAACACCATATATTTT.

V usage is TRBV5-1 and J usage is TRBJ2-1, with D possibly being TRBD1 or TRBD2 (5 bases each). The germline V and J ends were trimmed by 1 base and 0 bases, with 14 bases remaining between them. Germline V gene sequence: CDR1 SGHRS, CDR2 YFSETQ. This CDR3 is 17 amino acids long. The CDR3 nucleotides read TGCGCCAGCAGCTTGATGGCGGCAGGGAGCTCCTACAATGAGCAGTTCTTC. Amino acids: CASSLMAAGSSYNEQFF.

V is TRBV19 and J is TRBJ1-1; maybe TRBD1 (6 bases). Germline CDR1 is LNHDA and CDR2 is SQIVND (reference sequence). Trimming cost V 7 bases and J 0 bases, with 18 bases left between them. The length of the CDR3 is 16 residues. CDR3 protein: CASIPRPGHLNTEAFF. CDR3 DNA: TGTGCCAGTATTCCCCGACCGGGACACTTGAACACTGAAGCTTTCTTT.

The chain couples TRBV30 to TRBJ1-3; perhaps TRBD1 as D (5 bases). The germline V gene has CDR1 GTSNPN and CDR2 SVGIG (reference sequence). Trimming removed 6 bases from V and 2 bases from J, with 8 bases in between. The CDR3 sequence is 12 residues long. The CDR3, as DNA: TGTGCCTGCTGGGACGCTGGAAACACCATATATTTT. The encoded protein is CACWDAGNTIYF.

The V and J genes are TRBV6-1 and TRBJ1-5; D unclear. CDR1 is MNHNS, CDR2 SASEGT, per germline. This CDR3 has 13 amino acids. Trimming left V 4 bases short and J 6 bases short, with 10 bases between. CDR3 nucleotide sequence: TGTGCCAGCAGTGCGGAGGGAGGTCAGCCCCAGCATTTT. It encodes CASSAEGGQPQHF.

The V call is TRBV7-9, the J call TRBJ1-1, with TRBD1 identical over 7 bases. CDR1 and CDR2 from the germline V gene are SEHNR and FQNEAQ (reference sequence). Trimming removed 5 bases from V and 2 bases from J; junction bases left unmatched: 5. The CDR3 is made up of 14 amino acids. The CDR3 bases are TGTGCCAGCAGCCCGGGACAGTCCAACACTGAAGCTTTCTTT. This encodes CASSPGQSNTEAFF.

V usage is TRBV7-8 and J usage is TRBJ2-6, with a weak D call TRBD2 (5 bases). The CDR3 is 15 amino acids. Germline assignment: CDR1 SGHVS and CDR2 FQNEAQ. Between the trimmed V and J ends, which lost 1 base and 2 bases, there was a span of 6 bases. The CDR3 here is CASSLGGAGANVLTF. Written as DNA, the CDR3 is TGTGCCAGCAGCTTAGGGGGAGCTGGGGCCAACGTCCTGACTTTC.

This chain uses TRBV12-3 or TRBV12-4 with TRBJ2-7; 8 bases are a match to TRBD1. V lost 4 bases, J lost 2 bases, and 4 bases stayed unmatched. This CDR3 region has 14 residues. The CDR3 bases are TGTGCCAGCAGTTCCCAGACAGGGGCCTACGAGCAGTACTTC. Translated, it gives CASSSQTGAYEQYF.

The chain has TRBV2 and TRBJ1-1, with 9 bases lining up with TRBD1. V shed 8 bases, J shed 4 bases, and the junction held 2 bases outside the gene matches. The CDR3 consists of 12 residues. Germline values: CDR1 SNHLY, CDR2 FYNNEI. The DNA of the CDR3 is TGTGCCAGCGGACAGGGGCTCACTGAAGCTTTCTTT. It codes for CASGQGLTEAFF.

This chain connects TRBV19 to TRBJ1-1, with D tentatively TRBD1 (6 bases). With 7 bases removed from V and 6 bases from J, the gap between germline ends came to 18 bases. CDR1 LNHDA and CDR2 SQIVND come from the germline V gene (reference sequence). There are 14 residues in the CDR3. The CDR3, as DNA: TGTGCCAGTATTTCGCGTGACAGGTCTGCTGAAGCTTTCTTT. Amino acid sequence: CASISRDRSAEAFF.

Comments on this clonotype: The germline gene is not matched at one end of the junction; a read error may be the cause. The CDR3 is CASSDSLGTRNTEAFF. CDR3 DNA: TGTGCCAGCAGTGACTCCTTGGGGACACGGAACACTGAAGCTTTCTTT. V and J are TRBV6-2 or TRBV6-3 and TRBJ1-1, with D perhaps matching TRBD1 (6 bases). Per germline, CDR1 MNHEY and CDR2 SVGEGT. The CDR3 loop spans 16 amino acids.